The 25 T cell receptor beta chains below come from one sample, sequenced in a study of blood T cells in healthy people across ages (dated by TCRdb to the mid-2010s). The library was prepared using 5' RACE. The data were produced on an Illumina HiSeq 2500. A second PCR of 7 to 11 cycles was performed with a sample-barcoded 5' primer and a J-beta primer mix. The public reads were reanalyzed by TCRdb: fastp trimming at Q25, MiXCR alignment, in-frame beta chains only. Records with the same CDR3 protein are collapsed into one entry carrying the most frequent genes and DNA. A total of 1.5 million to 1.9 million distinct CDR3 sequences appear in this sample, approximately 43% of them only once. The ten most abundant clones make up roughly 3.7% of the sample. The sequencing sample was made of blood. The receptors originated from a woman under 30 in good health.

CDR3 region: CSARPVFSNQPQHF. The CDR3 region has the DNA TGCAGTGCTAGGCCGGTTTTTAGCAATCAGCCCCAGCATTTT. V is TRBV20-1 and J is TRBJ1-5; unclear D gene. CDR3 length: 14 amino acids. Trimming removed 3 bases from V and 0 bases from J, with 9 bases in between. In germline, CDR1 is DFQATT, CDR2 SNEGSKA (reference sequence).

This rearrangement joins TRBV9 to TRBJ1-5; no firm D call. The germline V gene encodes CDR1 SGDLS and CDR2 YYNGEE. V gave up 0 bases and J gave up 7 bases, with 14 bases separating them. This CDR3 spans 15 amino acids. This chain's CDR3 is CASSVDGVNAQPQHF. The CDR3, as DNA: TGTGCCAGCAGCGTAGACGGGGTGAATGCACAGCCCCAGCATTTT. Combining the CDR3 with reference TRBV9 and TRBJ1-5 gives the whole variable domain DSGVTQTPKHLITATGQRVTLRCSPRSGDLSVYWYQQSLDQGLQFLIQYYNGEERAKGNILERFSAQQFPDLHSELNLSSLELGDSALYFCASSVDGVNAQPQHFGDGTRLSIL.

This clonotype appeared a few times. V gene TRBV3-1 combines with J gene TRBJ2-1; D is undetermined. The V end lost 0 bases, the J end lost 3 bases, and 18 bases lay between the germline ends. Germline assignment: CDR1 LGHDT and CDR2 YNNKEL (reference sequence). The CDR3 is 18 amino acids. The CDR3 bases are TGTGCCAGCAGCCAAGATTATGGGCCTGGGGATCTCTACAATGAGCAGTTCTTC. Translated: CASSQDYGPGDLYNEQFF.

DNA of the CDR3: TGTGCCAGCAGTACCTTCTGGGGATCCTACAATGAGCAGTTCTTC. Its protein product is CASSTFWGSYNEQFF. This rearrangement joins TRBV28 to TRBJ2-1; D is unclear. Trimming left V 5 bases short and J 1 base short, with 12 bases between. The CDR3 is 15 residues long. In germline, CDR1 is MDHEN, CDR2 SYDVKM.

This clonotype was found a few times. The chain recombines TRBV2 with TRBJ2-1; D is ambiguous. The CDR3 runs to 13 residues. Germline assignment: CDR1 SNHLY and CDR2 FYNNEI. V was trimmed by 2 bases and J by 3 bases, leaving 5 bases between them. Here the CDR3 reads CASSEYSYNEQFF. The CDR3 nucleotides are TGTGCCAGCAGTGAATACAGCTACAATGAGCAGTTCTTC.

In its sample, this clonotype was seen a few times. The chain combines TRBV5-1 with TRBJ1-4; 7 bases are a match to TRBD1. The CDR3 is made up of 15 amino acids. Germline V gene sequence: CDR1 SGHRS, CDR2 YFSETQ. Trimming removed 4 bases from V and 5 bases from J; junction bases left unmatched: 8. DNA for the CDR3: TGCGCCAGCAGCCTGACGGGACAGAGCAATGAAAAACTGTTTTTT. It specifies CASSLTGQSNEKLFF.

This clonotype occurred a few times. The chain recombines TRBV2 with TRBJ2-1; 12 nucleotides match TRBD2. The CDR3 contains 15 residues. The germline V gene has CDR1 SNHLY and CDR2 FYNNEI. V dropped 5 bases and J dropped 8; count of bases not matched to a gene: 7. CDR3 nucleotide sequence: TGTGCCAGCAGTCCTTCGCGACTAGCGGGAGATGAGCAGTTCTTC. This gives the protein CASSPSRLAGDEQFF.

CDR3 region: CASSLKWAGEQYF. The CDR3 nucleotides are TGTGCCAGCAGTTTAAAGTGGGCGGGAGAGCAGTACTTC. This sequence joins TRBV27 and TRBJ2-7, with a tentative D call TRBD2 (6 bases). Germline CDR1 reads MNHEY; CDR2 reads SMNVEV (reference sequence). This CDR3 is built from 13 residues. V lost 2 bases to trimming and J lost 7 bases, with 12 bases between them.

The chain is built from TRBV5-1 and TRBJ2-4; D remains unclear. The J call could be wrong; TRBJ2-7 is a better fit for the DNA end. Per the germline V gene, CDR1 is SGHRS and CDR2 is YFSETQ. The length of the CDR3 is 15 residues. The CDR3 bases are TGCGCCAGCAGCTTGGTTGACTCCAAGACCTACGAGCAGTACTTC. Translated: CASSLVDSKTYEQYF.

This clonotype came up once. The chain carries TRBV5-1 and TRBJ1-2; a possible D gene is TRBD1 (5 bases). The CDR3 runs 17 residues. The V gene lost 4 bases and the J gene lost 3 bases, with 22 bases spanning the gap. CDR1 and CDR2 (germline): SGHRS, YFSETQ. The CDR3 here is CASSGTSVGRIYYGYTF. The DNA for the CDR3 is TGCGCCAGCAGCGGAACCTCGGTGGGGCGGATTTACTATGGCTACACCTTC.

The chain joins TRBV7-2 to TRBJ2-1; 10 nucleotides agree with TRBD2. V lost 4 bases to trimming and J lost 10 bases; unmatched junction nucleotides: 10. There are 15 residues in the CDR3. Germline CDR1 and CDR2: SGHTA and FQGNSA. The CDR3 loop reads CASSWTSGVGSEQFF. Here the CDR3 DNA reads TGTGCCAGCAGCTGGACTAGCGGAGTGGGTTCAGAGCAGTTCTTC.

The chain employs TRBV28 and TRBJ2-7; 8 bases line up with TRBD1. V shed 7 bases and J 3 bases; nucleotides not matched to a gene: 8. This CDR3 has 14 residues. From germline, CDR1 is MDHEN and CDR2 SYDVKM. The CDR3 DNA follows: TGTGCCAGCACCCCAGGGGGCGCGAACTACGAGCAGTACTTC. Its protein is CASTPGGANYEQYF.

The chain recombines TRBV9 with TRBJ1-3; D remains ambiguous. The CDR3 loop spans 11 amino acids. The ends were cut back, 2 bases at V and 3 bases at J, with 0 bases in the middle. CDR1 is SGDLS and CDR2 is YYNGEE in the germline V gene. The CDR3 region has the DNA TGTGCCAGCAGCGTTGGAAACACCATATATTTT. This codes for CASSVGNTIYF.

The chain is built from TRBV5-1 and TRBJ2-1; possible D gene TRBD1, 5 bases. CDR3 length equals 14 residues. Germline V gene data show CDR1 as SGHRS and CDR2 as YFSETQ. Trimming shortened V by 3 bases and J by 2 bases, and 9 bases separated the two germline ends. CDR3 sequence reads: CASSWTTTYNEQFF. In DNA form, the CDR3 reads TGCGCCAGCAGCTGGACAACTACCTACAATGAGCAGTTCTTC.

The V call is TRBV4-1, the J call TRBJ2-5; D remains ambiguous. Gene TRBJ2-1 matches the end of the DNA better, so the J call may be wrong. The CDR3 extends over 14 amino acids. Germline values: CDR1 MGHRA, CDR2 YSYEKL. The CDR3 protein is CASSQVGHQETQFF. In DNA, the CDR3 is TGCGCCAGCAGCCAAGTAGGCCATCAAGAGACCCAGTTCTTC.

The chain carries TRBV7-7 and TRBJ2-1, with 12 bases identical to TRBD2. Germline V lookup: CDR1 SSHAT, CDR2 FNYEAQ (reference sequence). The J segment lost 7 bases and the V segment lost 5 bases, leaving 0 bases of the junction unmatched. This CDR3 comprises 13 residues. In nucleotides, the CDR3 is TGTGCCAGCAGCACTAGCGGGGGGAATGAGCAGTTCTTC. The encoded protein is CASSTSGGNEQFF.

V usage is TRBV9 and J usage is TRBJ2-3; D is undetermined. The length of the CDR3 is 12 residues. CDR1 and CDR2 (germline): SGDLS, YYNGEE. Trimming took 1 base from V and 5 from J, leaving 5 bases between them. The CDR3 DNA reads as TGTGCCAGCAGCGTATCCCTAGATACGCAGTATTTT. This sequence encodes CASSVSLDTQYF.

This clonotype turned up a few times. This sequence joins TRBV4-3 and TRBJ2-1, with 7 bases matching TRBD1. This CDR3 spans 16 amino acids. The V gene end was trimmed by 1 base and the J gene end by 8 bases; junction bases not matched to a gene: 11. Germline CDR1 LGHNA, CDR2 YSLEER. CDR3 bases: TGCGCCAGCAGCCAAGGTCAGGGGGTGTCGTTCTATGAGCAGTTCTTC. Its protein product is CASSQGQGVSFYEQFF.

Points on this clonotype: Relative to the germline gene, one junction end is altered; a read error may explain this. The V gene is TRBV9, the J gene TRBJ1-4; possibly TRBD1 for D (5 bases). This CDR3 has 14 residues. Per the germline V gene, CDR1 is SGDLS and CDR2 is YYNGEE. Written as DNA, the CDR3 is TGTGTCAGCAGCGTCGGGACTCAAAATGAAAAACTGTTTTTT. This translates into CVSSVGTQNEKLFF.

This clonotype was seen many times. This chain joins TRBV4-3 and TRBJ2-1; 9 bases are a match to TRBD2. Germline V gene data show CDR1 as LGHNA and CDR2 as YSLEER. After removal of 0 bases from V and 4 bases from J, the junction contained 13 bases not matched to a gene. CDR3 length: 19 amino acids. CDR3: CASSQDGASGDGGYNEQFF. The CDR3 DNA reads TGCGCCAGCAGCCAAGATGGGGCTAGCGGGGATGGTGGGTACAATGAGCAGTTCTTC.

This clonotype has more than one count but fewer than ten. This chain connects TRBV29-1 to TRBJ2-7; 9 bases fit TRBD1. The CDR3 is made up of 13 amino acids. Germline CDR1 reads SQVTM; CDR2 reads ANQGSEA. Losses at the gene ends were 6 bases for V and 3 bases for J; bases not matched to a gene: 6. DNA of the CDR3: TGCAGCGTCGGACAGGGGATGGGCTACGAGCAGTACTTC. Its protein product is CSVGQGMGYEQYF.

This clonotype was recorded a few times. The chain carries TRBV13 and TRBJ2-1; a weak D match, TRBD2 (7 bases). The CDR3 runs to 16 residues. CDR1 and CDR2 from the germline V gene are PRHDT and FYEKMQ (reference sequence). The V and J ends lost 2 bases and 0 bases respectively, with 11 bases between them. The CDR3 loop is CASSLRGAPSYNEQFF. The CDR3 DNA sequence: TGTGCCAGCAGCTTACGGGGGGCCCCCTCCTACAATGAGCAGTTCTTC.

The CDR3 region has the DNA TGTGCCAGCAGCAAGAAGGGCAGGGCTGGAAACACCATATATTTT. Its protein is CASSKKGRAGNTIYF. The chain combines TRBV21-1 with TRBJ1-3; the table's D call, TRBD1, has no DNA check behind it. TRBV21-1 constitutes a pseudogene. This CDR3 is 15 amino acids long.

V gene TRBV4-3 combines with J gene TRBJ1-2; a weak D match, TRBD1 (5 bases). Per germline, CDR1 LGHNA and CDR2 YSLEER. This CDR3 comprises 15 residues. V was shortened by 3 bases and J by 4 bases, with 15 bases between the two germline ends. The CDR3 DNA follows: TGCGCCAGCAGCCAGACGGGAGGGGCGACCTATGGCTACACCTTC. Protein: CASSQTGGATYGYTF.

Only a few counts were recorded for this clonotype. This chain uses TRBV28 with TRBJ2-5; D gene ambiguous. Trimming removed 6 bases at V and 6 bases at J, with 17 bases between. Germline values: CDR1 MDHEN, CDR2 SYDVKM. The CDR3 has 14 amino acids. The CDR3 sequence: CASSSASRLKTQYF. For the CDR3, the DNA is TGTGCCAGCAGCTCAGCAAGTCGCCTCAAGACCCAGTACTTC.